These 28 T cell receptor beta chains were all obtained from the same sample, sequenced in a study of blood T cell repertoires in COVID-19. Here immunoSEQ multiplex PCR was the method, and the copy in TCRdb shows in-frame clones only, minus some. The table records about 66,000 clones, about 89% of them present only once. The sequencing sample was made of peripheral blood. These receptors all stem from a human donor in a cohort sampled during active COVID-19.

V usage is TRBV5-1 and J usage is TRBJ1-1; D possibly corresponds to TRBD1 (5 bases). This CDR3 has 14 amino acids. V was cut by 3 bases and J by 1 base, with 10 bases left in between. Germline CDR1 SGHRS, CDR2 YFSETQ. The CDR3 reads CASSSLGQNTEAFF. DNA of the CDR3: TGCGCCAGCAGCTCCCTCGGACAGAACACTGAAGCTTTCTTT.

V gene TRBV7-2 combines with J gene TRBJ2-5; the D gene is possibly TRBD2 (5 bases). CDR1 SGHTA and CDR2 FQGNSA come from the germline V gene. The ends were cut back, 4 bases at V and 3 bases at J, with 9 bases in the middle. CDR3 length: 13 residues. The CDR3, as DNA: TGTGCCAGCAGCTCATTGAGGGAAGAGACCCAGTACTTC. Translating it yields CASSSLREETQYF.

The chain employs TRBV19 and TRBJ1-1, with unresolved D. This CDR3 is built from 14 residues. V shed 7 bases and J shed 2 bases, with 14 bases lying between them. Germline CDR1 is LNHDA and CDR2 is SQIVND (reference sequence). The CDR3 protein is CASTPGRENTEAFF. In DNA form, the CDR3 reads TGTGCCAGTACTCCCGGGAGGGAAAACACTGAAGCTTTCTTT.

CDR3 sequence (DNA): TGTGCCAGCAGTGTGGCCCAAACAGATACGCAGTATTTT. This codes for CASSVAQTDTQYF. This chain joins TRBV6-4 and TRBJ2-3; unclear D gene. Germline-derived CDR1 and CDR2 are MRHNA and SNTAGT. V lost 4 bases and J lost 3, with 8 bases in between. CDR3 length equals 13 residues.

The CDR3 loop is CSLRDLNNEQFF. CDR3 nucleotides: TGCAGCCTTCGGGACTTGAACAATGAGCAGTTCTTC. This sequence joins TRBV29-1 and TRBJ2-1; a possible D gene is TRBD2 (6 bases). This CDR3 region has 12 residues. The germline CDR1 and CDR2 sequences are SQVTM and ANQGSEA. The V gene lost 8 bases and the J gene lost 5 bases, with 13 bases spanning the gap.

This chain connects TRBV29-1 to TRBJ1-2; no clear D gene. V lost 7 bases to trimming and J lost 3 bases, with 9 bases between them. This CDR3 contains 11 residues. Germline V gives CDR1 SQVTM, CDR2 ANQGSEA. The CDR3 loop is CSASEYYGYTF. The CDR3 DNA reads as TGCAGCGCGTCTGAGTACTATGGCTACACCTTC.

The chain joins TRBV9 to TRBJ2-1; no clear D gene. The CDR3 extends over 13 amino acids. Trimming stripped 4 bases from V and 5 bases from J, with 10 bases between. CDR1 and CDR2 from the germline V gene are SGDLS and YYNGEE. The CDR3 loop is CASSPLTDNEQFF. The CDR3 DNA reads as TGTGCCAGCAGCCCTTTAACAGACAATGAGCAGTTCTTC.

J is TRBJ1-6 and V is TRBV2; the D gene is possibly TRBD1 (5 bases). Trimming removed 6 bases from V and 7 bases from J, with 13 bases in between. The V gene's germline CDR1 is SNHLY and CDR2 FYNNEI. The CDR3 spans 14 residues. This CDR3 is CASSMGGANSPLHF. The CDR3 coding sequence is TGTGCCAGCAGCATGGGAGGGGCGAATTCACCCCTCCACTTT.

This chain uses TRBV7-8 with TRBJ2-1; 15 nucleotides align to TRBD2. This CDR3 comprises 18 residues. Looked up from germline, CDR1 is SGHVS and CDR2 is FQNEAQ. J lost 8 bases, V lost 1 base, and 9 bases had no gene match. The CDR3 spells CASSLDFGTSGRSDEQFF. The CDR3 nucleotides read TGTGCCAGCAGCTTAGATTTCGGGACTAGCGGGAGGTCTGATGAGCAGTTCTTC.

In this sample, this clone turned up once. The chain couples TRBV18 to TRBJ2-1; D perhaps matches TRBD2 (5 bases). The germline V gene has CDR1 KGHSH and CDR2 LQKENI. Deletions cut 6 bases from V and 0 bases from J, with 15 bases between. There are 16 residues in the CDR3. The CDR3 is CASSTEGGSSYNEQFF. The CDR3 nucleotides read TGTGCCAGCTCTACCGAGGGCGGTAGCTCCTACAATGAGCAGTTCTTC.

As to this clone: The same CDR3 is also encoded by other DNA sequences in this sample. The CDR3 reads CASSLAGGPNTGELFF. The CDR3 DNA follows: TGCGCCAGCAGCTTGGCCGGGGGGCCTAACACCGGGGAGCTGTTTTTT. The rearrangement joins TRBV5-1 to TRBJ2-2, with D maybe TRBD2 (7 bases). The germline CDR1 and CDR2 sequences are SGHRS and YFSETQ. V lost 0 bases, J lost 2 bases, and 11 bases lay in between. The CDR3 spans 16 residues.

This chain links TRBV28 with TRBJ2-1, with 7 positions matching TRBD1. The CDR3 loop spans 15 amino acids. The V gene's germline CDR1 is MDHEN and CDR2 SYDVKM. J was trimmed by 8 bases and V by 2 bases; bases with no gene match: 9. The CDR3 spells CASSLRQGPGDEQFF. CDR3 DNA: TGTGCCAGCAGTTTACGACAGGGCCCTGGGGATGAGCAGTTCTTC.

This clone was seen more than once but under ten times. DNA of the CDR3: TGTGCCAGCAGCTTTATTACCGGACAGGGGGTGAACTATGGCTACACCTTC. Translation gives CASSFITGQGVNYGYTF. The gene calls are TRBV7-9 and TRBJ1-2; 10 bases are shared with TRBD1. The CDR3 consists of 17 residues. CDR1 and CDR2 (germline): SEHNR, FQNEAQ (reference sequence). The trim removed 3 bases at V and 2 bases at J, leaving 9 bases unmatched.

The chain uses TRBV21-1 and TRBJ2-5; the table's D gene call, TRBD2, was not cross checked with the DNA. TRBV21-1 is given as a pseudogene. The CDR3 contains 14 residues. DNA of the CDR3: TGTGCCAGCAGCAACGTGGGGACTAGAGAGACCCAGTACTTC. Protein sequence: CASSNVGTRETQYF.

The gene calls are TRBV2 and TRBJ1-1, with 9 bases lining up with TRBD1. After removal of 6 bases from V and 7 bases from J, the junction contained 9 bases not matched to a gene. CDR1 and CDR2 from the germline V gene are SNHLY and FYNNEI. The length of the CDR3 is 14 residues. CDR3 in amino acids: CASSPTGGFGEAFF. CDR3 nucleotide sequence: TGTGCCAGCAGCCCCACAGGGGGCTTCGGTGAAGCTTTCTTT. The variable domain in full, with the rest retrieved from reference TRBV2 and TRBJ1-1, is EPEVTQTPSHQVTQMGQEVILRCVPISNHLYFYWYRQILGQKVEFLVSFYNNEISEKSEIFDDQFSVERPDGSNFTLKIRSTKLEDSAMYFCASSPTGGFGEAFFGQGTRLTVV.

The rearrangement links TRBV5-1 to TRBJ2-3; 12 positions match TRBD2. V was pared by 5 bases and J by 5 bases, with 9 bases of the junction left unmatched. The CDR3 contains 16 residues. Germline CDR1 and CDR2: SGHRS and YFSETQ. In nucleotides, the CDR3 is TGCGCCAGCAGATCTCTAGCGGGAGGGCGGGGAGATACGCAGTATTTT. Residues: CASRSLAGGRGDTQYF. The variable domain in full, completed from reference TRBV5-1 and TRBJ2-3, reads KAGVTQTPRYLIKTRGQQVTLSCSPISGHRSVSWYQQTPGQGLQFLFEYFSETQRNKGNFPGRFSGRQFSNSRSEMNVSTLELGDSALYLCASRSLAGGRGDTQYFGPGTRLTVL.

The rearrangement uses TRBV5-6 and TRBJ1-4; the D gene is possibly TRBD1 (6 bases). The ends were cut back, 3 bases at V and 5 bases at J, with 17 bases in the middle. This CDR3 has 16 residues. The germline gives CDR1 SGHDT, CDR2 YYEEEE. DNA for the CDR3: TGTGCCAGCAGCTCCTCAGGGGCCGAATTGAATGAAAAACTGTTTTTT. This encodes CASSSSGAELNEKLFF.

V and J are TRBV28 and TRBJ1-2; D is possibly TRBD1 (5 bases). Germline V gene sequence: CDR1 MDHEN, CDR2 SYDVKM. The CDR3 runs to 12 residues. Trimming took 5 bases from V and 13 from J, leaving 17 bases between them. CDR3 loop: CASSPGIEDTTF. CDR3 coding DNA: TGTGCCAGCAGTCCCGGAATTGAGGACACCACCTTC.

This clone appeared once. The chain couples TRBV7-9 to TRBJ1-3; 10 bases are a match to TRBD1. The V gene's germline CDR1 is SEHNR and CDR2 FQNEAQ (reference sequence). Trimming cost V 6 bases and J 3 bases; bases outside gene matches: 5. The CDR3 runs to 15 residues. The CDR3 sequence: CASRPTGGFGNTIYF. Here the CDR3 DNA reads TGTGCCAGCAGACCGACAGGGGGCTTTGGAAACACCATATATTTT.

Turning to this clone: Other DNA sequences in the sample encode the same CDR3. The V call is TRBV5-1, the J call TRBJ1-1; tentative D call: TRBD1 (5 bases). The CDR3 loop spans 13 amino acids. CDR1 and CDR2 (germline): SGHRS, YFSETQ. The V end was cut by 3 bases, the J end by 1 base, with 7 bases between. For the CDR3, the DNA is TGCGCCAGCAGCTCAACAGGGAACACTGAAGCTTTCTTT. This translates into CASSSTGNTEAFF.

CDR3 nucleotide sequence: TGTGCCAGCAGCCAGAAAGGGAGCGACACTGAAGCTTTCTTT. This translates into CASSQKGSDTEAFF. The V call is TRBV3-1 (or the pseudogene TRBV3-2), the J call TRBJ1-1; the D is unclear. Germline assignment: CDR1 LGHDT and CDR2 YNNKEL (reference sequence). V was clipped by 3 bases and J by 3 bases, with 11 bases between them. The CDR3 sequence is 14 residues long.

The rearrangement uses TRBV3-1 (or the pseudogene TRBV3-2) and TRBJ2-7; D is ambiguous. Trimming cost V 0 bases and J 3 bases, with 6 bases left between them. Germline-derived CDR1 and CDR2 are LGHDT and YNNKEL (reference sequence). The CDR3 extends over 13 amino acids. CDR3 sequence reads: CASSQEHSYEQYF. The DNA for the CDR3 is TGTGCCAGCAGCCAAGAGCACAGCTACGAGCAGTACTTC.

The chain has TRBV5-1 and TRBJ2-1, with a tentative D call TRBD1 (5 bases). Trimming stripped 0 bases from V and 3 bases from J, with 7 bases between. Per the germline V gene, CDR1 is SGHRS and CDR2 is YFSETQ. The CDR3 length is 14 residues. The CDR3, as DNA: TGCGCCAGCAGCTTGGGACAGAACTACAATGAGCAGTTCTTC. The encoded protein is CASSLGQNYNEQFF.

The chain couples TRBV29-1 to TRBJ1-2; a possible D gene is TRBD1 (5 bases). Germline values: CDR1 SQVTM, CDR2 ANQGSEA. V gave up 3 bases and J gave up 4 bases, with 12 bases separating them. This CDR3 is built from 13 residues. In DNA form, the CDR3 reads TGCAGCGTTGACAGGGCGTCCTCCTATGGCTACACCTTC. Encoded protein: CSVDRASSYGYTF. Looking up the rest from reference TRBV29-1 and TRBJ1-2 gives the full variable domain: SAVISQKPSRDICQRGTSLTIQCQVDSQVTMMFWYRQQPGQSLTLIATANQGSEATYESGFVIDKFPISRPNLTFSTLTVSNMSPEDSSIYLCSVDRASSYGYTFGSGTRLTVV.

The V and J genes are TRBV19 and TRBJ2-2; the match to TRBD1 covers 9 bases. This CDR3 is built from 15 residues. From germline, CDR1 is LNHDA and CDR2 SQIVND (reference sequence). J lost 7 bases, V lost 5 bases, and 8 bases had no gene match. For the CDR3, the DNA is TGTGCCAGTAGTGTCGGACAGGGGCGAATCGGGGAGCTGTTTTTT. Translating gives CASSVGQGRIGELFF. The whole variable domain, remainder taken from reference TRBV19 and TRBJ2-2, is DGGITQSPKYLFRKEGQNVTLSCEQNLNHDAMYWYRQDPGQGLRLIYYSQIVNDFQKGDIAEGYSVSREKKESFPLTVTSAQKNPTAFYLCASSVGQGRIGELFFGEGSRLTVL.

This chain connects TRBV4-2 to TRBJ1-1; TRBD1 matches at 7 bases. V shed 4 bases and J 0 bases; nucleotides not matched to a gene: 2. The germline gives CDR1 LGHNA, CDR2 YNFKEQ. The CDR3 spans 14 residues. The CDR3 region is CASSRDRLNTEAFF. The CDR3 DNA is TGTGCCAGCAGCCGGGACAGATTGAACACTGAAGCTTTCTTT.

This rearrangement joins TRBV27 to TRBJ2-1, with 8 bases that match TRBD2. V gave up 2 bases and J gave up 7 bases; unmatched junction bases: 4. This CDR3 region has 14 residues. Looked up from germline, CDR1 is MNHEY and CDR2 is SMNVEV (reference sequence). The CDR3 nucleotides are TGTGCCAGCAGTTTACAGCGGGAGTGGAATGAGCAGTTCTTC. It is translated as CASSLQREWNEQFF.

The gene calls are TRBV3-1 (or the pseudogene TRBV3-2) and TRBJ1-2; the D is unclear. The CDR3 length is 12 residues. Germline V gives CDR1 LGHDT, CDR2 YNNKEL (reference sequence). Between the trimmed V and J ends, which lost 0 bases and 8 bases, there was a span of 7 bases. The CDR3 nucleotides read TGTGCCAGCAGCCAAGACAGGCGCGGCTACACCTTC. It specifies CASSQDRRGYTF.